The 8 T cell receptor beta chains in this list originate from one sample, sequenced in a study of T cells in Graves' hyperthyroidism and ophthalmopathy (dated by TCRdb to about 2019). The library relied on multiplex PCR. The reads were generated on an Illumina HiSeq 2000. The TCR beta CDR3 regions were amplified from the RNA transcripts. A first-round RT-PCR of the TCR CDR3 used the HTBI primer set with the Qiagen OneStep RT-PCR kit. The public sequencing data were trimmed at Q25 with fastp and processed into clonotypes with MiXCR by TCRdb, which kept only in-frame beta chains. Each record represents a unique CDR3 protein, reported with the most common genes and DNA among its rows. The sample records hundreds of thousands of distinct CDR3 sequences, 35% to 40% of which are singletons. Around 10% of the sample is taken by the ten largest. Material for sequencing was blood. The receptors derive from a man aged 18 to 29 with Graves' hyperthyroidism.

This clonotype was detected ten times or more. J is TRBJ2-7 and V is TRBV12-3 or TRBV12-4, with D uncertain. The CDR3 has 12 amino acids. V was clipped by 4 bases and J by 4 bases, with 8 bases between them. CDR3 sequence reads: CASSSTEYEQYF. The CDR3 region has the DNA TGTGCCAGCAGTTCAACTGAATACGAGCAGTACTTC.

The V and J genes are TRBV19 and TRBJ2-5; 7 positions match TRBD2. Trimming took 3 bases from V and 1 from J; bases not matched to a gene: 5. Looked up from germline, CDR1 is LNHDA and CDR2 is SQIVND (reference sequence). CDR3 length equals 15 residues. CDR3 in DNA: TGTGCCAGTAGTATCGGGGCTAGCGGCCAAGAGACCCAGTACTTC. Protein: CASSIGASGQETQYF. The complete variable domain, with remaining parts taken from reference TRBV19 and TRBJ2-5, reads DGGITQSPKYLFRKEGQNVTLSCEQNLNHDAMYWYRQDPGQGLRLIYYSQIVNDFQKGDIAEGYSVSREKKESFPLTVTSAQKNPTAFYLCASSIGASGQETQYFGPGTRLLVL.

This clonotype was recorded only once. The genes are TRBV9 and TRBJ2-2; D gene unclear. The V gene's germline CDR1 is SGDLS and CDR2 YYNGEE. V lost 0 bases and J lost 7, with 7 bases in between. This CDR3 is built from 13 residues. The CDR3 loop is CASSVGKGGELFF. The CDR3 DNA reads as TGTGCCAGCAGCGTAGGCAAGGGCGGGGAGCTGTTTTTT.

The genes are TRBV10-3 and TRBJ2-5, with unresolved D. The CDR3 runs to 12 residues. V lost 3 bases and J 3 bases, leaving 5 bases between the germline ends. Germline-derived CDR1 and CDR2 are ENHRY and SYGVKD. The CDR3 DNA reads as TGTGCCATCAGTGACGGTAAAGAGACCCAGTACTTC. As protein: CAISDGKETQYF.

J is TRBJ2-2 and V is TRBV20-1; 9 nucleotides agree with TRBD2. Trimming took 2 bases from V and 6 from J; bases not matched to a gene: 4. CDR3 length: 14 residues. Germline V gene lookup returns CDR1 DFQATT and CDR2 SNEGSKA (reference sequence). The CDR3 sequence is CSARTTSGAGELFF. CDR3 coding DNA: TGCAGTGCTAGAACGACTAGCGGAGCCGGGGAGCTGTTTTTT.

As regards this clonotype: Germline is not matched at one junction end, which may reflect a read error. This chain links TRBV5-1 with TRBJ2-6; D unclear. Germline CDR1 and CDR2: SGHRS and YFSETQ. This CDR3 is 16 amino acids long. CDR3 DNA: TGCGCCAGCGGCTTGTCAGTCCCCCCTGGGGCCAACGTCCTGACTTTC. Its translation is CASGLSVPPGANVLTF.

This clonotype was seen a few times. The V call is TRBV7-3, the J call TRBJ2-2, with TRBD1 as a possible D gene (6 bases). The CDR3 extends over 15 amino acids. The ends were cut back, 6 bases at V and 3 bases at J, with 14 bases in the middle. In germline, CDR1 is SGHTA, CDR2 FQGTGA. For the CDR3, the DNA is TGTGCCAGCAGGGACGGGACAACCGACACCGGGGAGCTGTTTTTT. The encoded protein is CASRDGTTDTGELFF.

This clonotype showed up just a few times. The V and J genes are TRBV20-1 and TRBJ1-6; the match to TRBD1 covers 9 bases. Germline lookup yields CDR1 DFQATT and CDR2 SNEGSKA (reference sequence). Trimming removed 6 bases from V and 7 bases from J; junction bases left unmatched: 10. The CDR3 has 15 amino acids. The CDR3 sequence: CSARDRARSNSPLHF. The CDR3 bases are TGCAGTGCCAGGGACAGGGCGAGATCAAATTCACCCCTCCACTTT.